Below, 19 T cell receptor beta chains from the same sample are listed, as sequenced in a study of long-term antiretroviral therapy in people with HIV. Survey-level immunoSEQ v3.0 assays were run. The protocol was immunoSEQ multiplex PCR, while the TCRdb copy is restricted to in-frame clones and leaves out a portion. Counted here are over 15,000 clones, approximately 80% occurring once; the ten biggest clones make up around 4.3%. The sequencing here drew on unsorted PBMCs, taken 0.1 years before starting antiretroviral therapy. The receptor set was obtained from a young man with HIV.

For this clone: The same CDR3 is also encoded by other DNA sequences in this sample. This chain connects TRBV6-6 to TRBJ2-3; no clear D gene. Trimming cost V 0 bases and J 2 bases, with 6 bases left between them. CDR3 length: 14 residues. Germline CDR1 is MNHNY and CDR2 is SVGAGI (reference sequence). The CDR3 region has the DNA TGTGCCAGCAGTTACTCCTCTAACACAGATACGCAGTATTTT. This codes for CASSYSSNTDTQYF.

V is TRBV9 and J is TRBJ1-2, with TRBD1 as a possible D gene (5 bases). Trimming removed 1 base from V and 7 bases from J, with 8 bases in between. In germline, CDR1 is SGDLS, CDR2 YYNGEE. The CDR3 is 12 amino acids. CDR3 region: CASSVFRGGYTF. CDR3 bases: TGTGCCAGCAGCGTATTTAGGGGTGGCTACACCTTC.

The CDR3 DNA reads TGCAGCGTTGAAGCCGGGACCCGCCGAGATACGCAGTATTTT. Residues: CSVEAGTRRDTQYF. The gene calls are TRBV29-1 and TRBJ2-3; possibly TRBD1 or TRBD2 for D (5 bases each). Between the trimmed V and J ends, which lost 1 base and 5 bases, there was a span of 13 bases. CDR1 SQVTM and CDR2 ANQGSEA come from the germline V gene. This CDR3 is built from 14 residues.

A word on this clone: This sample includes further DNA sequences coding for the same CDR3. The V call is TRBV6-5, the J call TRBJ2-7; no definite D call. V shed 3 bases and J shed 2 bases, with 11 bases lying between them. The length of the CDR3 is 14 residues. Germline V gene lookup returns CDR1 MNHEY and CDR2 SVGAGI. The chain's CDR3 is CASSYPGLTYEQYF. CDR3 coding DNA: TGTGCCAGCAGTTATCCGGGCCTCACCTACGAGCAGTACTTC.

The V call is TRBV19, the J call TRBJ2-7, with D possibly TRBD2 on 6 matching bases. Trimming took 4 bases from V and 1 from J, leaving 8 bases between them. This CDR3 spans 13 amino acids. Germline assignment: CDR1 LNHDA and CDR2 SQIVND (reference sequence). Here the CDR3 DNA reads TGTGCCAGTAGTACTAGCGTTTCCTACGAGCAGTACTTC. The encoded protein is CASSTSVSYEQYF.

The chain uses TRBV28 and TRBJ2-7; D call uncertain. CDR3 length: 11 residues. Trimming took 5 bases from V and 9 from J, leaving 11 bases between them. The germline gives CDR1 MDHEN, CDR2 SYDVKM. This CDR3 reads CASSQEHGQYF. CDR3 nucleotides: TGTGCCAGCAGTCAAGAACATGGGCAGTACTTC. Combining the CDR3 with reference TRBV28 and TRBJ2-7 gives the whole variable domain DVKVTQSSRYLVKRTGEKVFLECVQDMDHENMFWYRQDPGLGLRLIYFSYDVKMKEKGDIPEGYSVSREKKERFSLILESASTNQTSMYLCASSQEHGQYFGPGTRLTVT.

The chain uses TRBV6-4 and TRBJ2-3; no reliable D call. Looked up from germline, CDR1 is MRHNA and CDR2 is SNTAGT. Trimming cost V 2 bases and J 0 bases, with 9 bases left between them. This CDR3 spans 15 amino acids. CDR3 bases: TGTGCCAGCAGTGACGGTTCTAGTAGCACAGATACGCAGTATTTT. Translated, it gives CASSDGSSSTDTQYF.

The gene calls are TRBV18 and TRBJ1-2, with 9 bases identical to TRBD1. CDR1 is KGHSH and CDR2 is LQKENI in the germline V gene. V trimming: 0 bases; J trimming: 5 bases; junction bases outside the gene matches: 10. This CDR3 spans 17 amino acids. The CDR3 DNA sequence: TGTGCCAGCTCACCACCCCGGGACAGGGCTTCGCCTTATGGCTACACCTTC. Protein sequence: CASSPPRDRASPYGYTF.

The chain recombines TRBV27 with TRBJ2-7, with D unresolved. This CDR3 has 14 amino acids. The V end was cut by 4 bases, the J end by 2 bases, with 12 bases between. Germline lookup yields CDR1 MNHEY and CDR2 SMNVEV (reference sequence). The CDR3 DNA reads as TGTGCCAGCAGTTGGCGACTGAACCCCTACGAGCAGTACTTC. This codes for CASSWRLNPYEQYF.

This clone has just one count. The rearrangement links TRBV28 to TRBJ1-2, with 8 positions matching TRBD1. Trimming at V came to 6 bases and at J to 8 bases, leaving 8 bases not matched to a gene. Germline V lookup: CDR1 MDHEN, CDR2 SYDVKM. This CDR3 has 13 amino acids. CDR3 amino acids: CASRPGTGGGYTF. CDR3 coding DNA: TGTGCCAGCAGGCCTGGGACAGGCGGGGGCTACACCTTC.

This clone occurred once. V gene TRBV28 combines with J gene TRBJ1-2; 12 nucleotides match TRBD1. V lost 1 base and J lost 8; bases outside the gene matches: 5. The CDR3 totals 15 residues. Germline V gene sequence: CDR1 MDHEN, CDR2 SYDVKM. CDR3: CASSLLGTGGAGYTF. In DNA form, the CDR3 reads TGTGCCAGCAGTTTATTAGGGACAGGGGGCGCGGGCTACACCTTC.

The chain uses TRBV7-2 and TRBJ2-1; 8 nucleotides agree with TRBD1. V trimming: 5 bases; J trimming: 6 bases; junction bases outside the gene matches: 9. The CDR3 totals 15 residues. Germline CDR1 reads SGHTA; CDR2 reads FQGNSA. DNA for the CDR3: TGTGCCAGCAGCCGTCCCGGGACAGGTATCAATGAGCAGTTCTTC. This encodes CASSRPGTGINEQFF.

The gene calls are TRBV27 and TRBJ1-2, with 7 positions matching TRBD1. The CDR3 sequence is 14 residues long. After removal of 4 bases from V and 3 bases from J, the junction contained 5 bases not matched to a gene. The germline V gene encodes CDR1 MNHEY and CDR2 SMNVEV (reference sequence). The CDR3 coding sequence is TGTGCCAGCAGTTGGGTCGGGACAGACTATGGCTACACCTTC. It yields the protein CASSWVGTDYGYTF.

The table lists this clone with a count of one. The chain recombines TRBV7-8 with TRBJ2-7, with D perhaps being TRBD1 or TRBD2 (5 bases each). CDR1 SGHVS and CDR2 FQNEAQ come from the germline V gene. The CDR3 consists of 15 residues. Trimming pared 1 base from V and 3 bases from J, leaving 13 bases between. The CDR3 spells CASSLGAGTYYEQYF. The CDR3 DNA is TGTGCCAGCAGCTTAGGGGCAGGGACCTACTACGAGCAGTACTTC.

V gene TRBV13 combines with J gene TRBJ1-2; possibly TRBD1 for D (5 bases). The V end lost 3 bases, the J end lost 4 bases, and 15 bases lay between the germline ends. This CDR3 has 15 residues. Germline V gene sequence: CDR1 PRHDT, CDR2 FYEKMQ (reference sequence). CDR3 nucleotides: TGTGCCAGCAGCTTGACGACCAGGGCCCCCTATGGCTACACCTTC. Its translation is CASSLTTRAPYGYTF. The whole variable domain, remainder taken from reference TRBV13 and TRBJ1-2, is AAGVIQSPRHLIKEKRETATLKCYPIPRHDTVYWYQQGPGQDPQFLISFYEKMQSDKGSIPDRFSAQQFSDYHSELNMSSLELGDSALYFCASSLTTRAPYGYTFGSGTRLTVV.

CDR3 nucleotide sequence: TGTGCCAGCAGCTTGCCAACTAATGAAAAACTGTTTTTT. It is translated as CASSLPTNEKLFF. The rearrangement links TRBV5-4 to TRBJ1-4; D remains unclear. The germline gives CDR1 SGHNT, CDR2 YYREEE (reference sequence). This CDR3 spans 13 amino acids. Trimming cost V 1 base and J 0 bases, with 1 base left between them.

The J gene is TRBJ1-5, the V gene TRBV28, with no clear D. The germline gives CDR1 MDHEN, CDR2 SYDVKM. CDR3 length: 14 amino acids. Trimming took 8 bases from V and 2 from J, leaving 13 bases between them. This chain's CDR3 is CASFSSLGNQPQHF. The CDR3, as DNA: TGTGCCAGCTTTTCGAGTTTGGGCAATCAGCCCCAGCATTTT. The whole variable domain, filled in from reference TRBV28 and TRBJ1-5, reads DVKVTQSSRYLVKRTGEKVFLECVQDMDHENMFWYRQDPGLGLRLIYFSYDVKMKEKGDIPEGYSVSREKKERFSLILESASTNQTSMYLCASFSSLGNQPQHFGDGTRLSIL.

This clone was detected once. The chain recombines TRBV6-5 with TRBJ2-2; weak D call: TRBD1 (6 bases). Trimming cost V 0 bases and J 7 bases, with 15 bases left between them. CDR1 is MNHEY and CDR2 is SVGAGI in the germline V gene. The CDR3 is 16 amino acids. CDR3 nucleotide sequence: TGTGCCAGCAGTTACTCGGGGGCATCTTTTGTCGGGGAGCTGTTTTTT. It is translated as CASSYSGASFVGELFF.

The CDR3 protein is CASSQDPRVSGANVLTF. The CDR3 DNA is TGCGCCAGCAGCCAAGATCCCAGGGTCTCTGGGGCCAACGTCCTGACTTTC. This chain joins TRBV4-3 and TRBJ2-6; TRBD1 might be the D (5 bases). CDR3 size: 17 residues. CDR1 and CDR2 from the germline V gene are LGHNA and YSLEER. The V gene lost 0 bases and the J gene lost 0 bases, with 9 bases spanning the gap.